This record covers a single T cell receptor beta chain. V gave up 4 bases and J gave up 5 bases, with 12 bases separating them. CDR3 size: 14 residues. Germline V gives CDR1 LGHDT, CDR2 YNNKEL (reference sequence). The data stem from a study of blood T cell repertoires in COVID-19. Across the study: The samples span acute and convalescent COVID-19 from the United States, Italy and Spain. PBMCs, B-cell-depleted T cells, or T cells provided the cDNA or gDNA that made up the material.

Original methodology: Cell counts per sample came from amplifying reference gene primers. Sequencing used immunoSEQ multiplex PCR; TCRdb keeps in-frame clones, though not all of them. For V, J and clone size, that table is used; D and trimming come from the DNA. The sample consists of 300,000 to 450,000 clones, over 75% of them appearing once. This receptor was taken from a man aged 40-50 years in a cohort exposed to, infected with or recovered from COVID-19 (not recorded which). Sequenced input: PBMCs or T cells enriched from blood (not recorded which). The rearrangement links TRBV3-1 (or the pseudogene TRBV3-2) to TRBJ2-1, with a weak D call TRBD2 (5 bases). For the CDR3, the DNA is TGTGCCAGCAGCCGGGGTAGAGGGAACAATGAGCAGTTCTTC. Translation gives CASSRGRGNNEQFF.